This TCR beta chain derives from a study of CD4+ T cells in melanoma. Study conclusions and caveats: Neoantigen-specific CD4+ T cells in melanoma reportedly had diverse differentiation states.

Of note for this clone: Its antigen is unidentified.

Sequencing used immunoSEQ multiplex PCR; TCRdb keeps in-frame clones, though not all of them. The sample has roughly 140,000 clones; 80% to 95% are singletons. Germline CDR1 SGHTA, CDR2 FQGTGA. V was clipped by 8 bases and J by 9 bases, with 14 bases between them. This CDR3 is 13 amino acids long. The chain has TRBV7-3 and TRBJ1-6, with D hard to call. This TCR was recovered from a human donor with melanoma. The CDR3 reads CASRPGRISPLHF. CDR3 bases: TGTGCCAGCCGACCGGGGAGAATTTCACCCCTCCACTTT.